This entry concerns a single T cell receptor (beta chain). The V and J ends lost 7 bases and 7 bases, in that order; junction bases with no gene match: 17. CDR3 length equals 17 residues. Germline CDR1 reads SNHLY; CDR2 reads FYNNEI. The record originates from a study of cytomegalovirus exposure and HLA in healthy donors. Both 60 Vbeta primers and 13 Jbeta primers went into the PCR. TCRdb's copy holds only in-frame clones and misses some; the assay was immunoSEQ multiplex PCR. The sample lists approximately 89,000 clones; about 74% were seen once. V usage is TRBV2 and J usage is TRBJ1-4; 8 bases fit TRBD1. The material sequenced was PBMCs. The sequence was obtained from a man aged 25-45 years in good health and CMV-seronegative. CDR3 sequence reads: CASMSDRGWSPGEKLFF. As DNA, the CDR3 is TGTGCCAGCATGTCAGACAGGGGCTGGTCCCCAGGTGAAAAACTGTTTTTT.